The text below deals with one T cell receptor (beta chain). Its antigen remains unidentified. Adults of Caucasian background living in Nashville, Tennessee made up all donors. For unsorted PBMC, roughly 0.3 ug DNA per replicate equaled tens of thousands of T cell genomes. Unsorted PBMC DNA was run through sequencing on ten immunoSEQ deep assay plates. Sequencing was performed with immunoSEQ multiplex PCR; in TCRdb, only in-frame clones are kept and a portion is missing. This sample carries about 460,000 clones, approximately 77% of them seen once, and the ten largest clones take 12%. This entry comes from a study of shared clonotypes between healthy human individuals. Notes on the study in general: Clonotype sharing among donors, it was expected, would be affected by sequencing depth.

The sequencing sample was made of PBMCs. The source is a woman between 40 and 50 years old in good health. Some clones in this sample may be carry-over from other donors' samples.

Here the CDR3 DNA reads TGTGCCTGGAGTGGGGGCCGGAGGGGTGAAAAACTGTTTTTT. Translated, it gives CAWSGGRRGEKLFF. The J gene is TRBJ1-4, the V gene TRBV30, with a tentative D call TRBD1 (5 bases). The CDR3 extends over 14 amino acids. In germline, CDR1 is GTSNPN, CDR2 SVGIG (reference sequence). The V end lost 1 base, the J end lost 7 bases, and 13 bases lay between the germline ends.